Listed below are T cell receptor beta chains from one sample, sequenced in a study of beta chain features in type 1 diabetes. Sequenced by immunoSEQ multiplex PCR; TCRdb stores in-frame clones only, minus some. Among a few hundred thousand clones, under 20% were seen once, and the ten largest hold about 0.092%. The sample was naive CD4+ T cells from blood. These receptors were obtained from a man between 25 and 39 years old with type 1 diabetes. Each CDR3 is given with its conserved first and last residue. Fields, in order: CDR3 length, V gene, CDR3 protein.

cdr3_length: 14; v_call: TRBV27; cdr3_aa: CASSLSSPRETQYF
cdr3_length: 15; v_call: TRBV6-6; cdr3_aa: CASRGRGSSYNEQFF
cdr3_length: 15; v_call: TRBV29-1; cdr3_aa: CSAGLAGWSTDTQYF
cdr3_length: 16; v_call: TRBV29-1; cdr3_aa: CSVARSGGRTTGELFF
cdr3_length: 14; v_call: TRBV29-1; cdr3_aa: CSVQGQLAKNIQYF
cdr3_length: 17; v_call: TRBV7-9; cdr3_aa: CASSPYRGTHSYNEQFF
cdr3_length: 13; v_call: TRBV7-9; cdr3_aa: CASSLRGLEKLFF
cdr3_length: 15; v_call: TRBV7-9; cdr3_aa: CASSSDSRGTDTQYF
cdr3_length: 13; v_call: TRBV30; cdr3_aa: CAWGLQGVTEAFF
cdr3_length: 13; v_call: TRBV29-1; cdr3_aa: CSVVRQQNTEAFF
cdr3_length: 14; v_call: TRBV15; cdr3_aa: CATSSPEGHYEQYF
cdr3_length: 15; v_call: TRBV7-2; cdr3_aa: CASSLAGLSTGELFF
cdr3_length: 14; v_call: TRBV18; cdr3_aa: CASSRRQAQETQYF
cdr3_length: 14; v_call: TRBV5-1; cdr3_aa: CASSIPGPRNEQFF
cdr3_length: 15; v_call: TRBV6-5; cdr3_aa: CASSDSAVLVAGQFF
cdr3_length: 11; v_call: TRBV28; cdr3_aa: CASSFRKGAFF
cdr3_length: 13; v_call: TRBV29-1; cdr3_aa: CSVAGLSTDTQYF
cdr3_length: 16; v_call: TRBV7-9; cdr3_aa: CASSLIHGTGRNEQFF
cdr3_length: 16; v_call: TRBV4-3; cdr3_aa: CASSQERWQGGDTQYF
cdr3_length: 13; v_call: TRBV29-1; cdr3_aa: CSVVGSPPDTQYF
cdr3_length: 15; v_call: TRBV30; cdr3_aa: CAWSTLSGSTDTQYF
cdr3_length: 16; v_call: TRBV28; cdr3_aa: CASSPVAGYSGNTIYF
cdr3_length: 16; v_call: TRBV29-1; cdr3_aa: CSVERDSRAMNTEAFF
cdr3_length: 11; v_call: TRBV5-4; cdr3_aa: CASSTHNEQFF
cdr3_length: 13; v_call: TRBV4-3; cdr3_aa: CASSQDRQETQYF
cdr3_length: 11; v_call: TRBV2; cdr3_aa: CASSVGETQYF
cdr3_length: 14; v_call: TRBV29-1; cdr3_aa: CSVPSKGRLGEQYF
cdr3_length: 17; v_call: TRBV5-1; cdr3_aa: CASSLEADSLLAYEQYF
cdr3_length: 16; v_call: TRBV4-3; cdr3_aa: CASSQDPAGGPDTQYF
cdr3_length: 15; v_call: TRBV7-2; cdr3_aa: CASSLQGPGANVLTF
cdr3_length: 14; v_call: TRBV10-3; cdr3_aa: CATDDREGDQPQHF
cdr3_length: 15; v_call: TRBV2; cdr3_aa: CASRLQNSGANVLTF
cdr3_length: 14; v_call: TRBV2; cdr3_aa: CASSLGLAGAGQFF
cdr3_length: 15; v_call: TRBV9; cdr3_aa: CASSVAERMNTEAFF
cdr3_length: 15; v_call: TRBV30; cdr3_aa: CAWSRLRRGTGELFF
cdr3_length: 17; v_call: TRBV7-9; cdr3_aa: CASSLGLTGQGADGYTF
cdr3_length: 15; v_call: TRBV5-4; cdr3_aa: CASRGQPENTGELFF
cdr3_length: 13; v_call: TRBV15; cdr3_aa: CATRDRGDTEAFF
cdr3_length: 15; v_call: TRBV9; cdr3_aa: CASSVGGRIQETQYF
cdr3_length: 12; v_call: TRBV29-1; cdr3_aa: CSVSRQDDTQYF
cdr3_length: 15; v_call: TRBV9; cdr3_aa: CASSVIGQGPTEAFF
cdr3_length: 14; v_call: TRBV9; cdr3_aa: CASSPYGGLTEAFF
cdr3_length: 15; v_call: TRBV6-6; cdr3_aa: CASSYRAGNTGELFF
cdr3_length: 13; v_call: TRBV29-1; cdr3_aa: CSAGQAVNEKLFF
cdr3_length: 13; v_call: TRBV7-9; cdr3_aa: CASSFEGFYGYTF